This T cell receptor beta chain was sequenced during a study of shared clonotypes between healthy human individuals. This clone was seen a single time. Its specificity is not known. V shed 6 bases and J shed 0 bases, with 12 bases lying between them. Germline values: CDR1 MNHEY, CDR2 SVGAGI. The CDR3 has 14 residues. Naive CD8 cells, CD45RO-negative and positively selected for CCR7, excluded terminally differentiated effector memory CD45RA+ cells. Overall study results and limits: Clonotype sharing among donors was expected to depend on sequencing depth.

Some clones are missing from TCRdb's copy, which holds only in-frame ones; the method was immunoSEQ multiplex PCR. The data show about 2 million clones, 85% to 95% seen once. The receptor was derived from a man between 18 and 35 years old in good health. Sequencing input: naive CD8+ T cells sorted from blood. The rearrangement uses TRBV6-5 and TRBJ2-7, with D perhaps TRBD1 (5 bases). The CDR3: CASSVTASSYEQYF. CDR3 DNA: TGTGCCAGCAGCGTGACAGCGTCCTCCTACGAGCAGTACTTC.